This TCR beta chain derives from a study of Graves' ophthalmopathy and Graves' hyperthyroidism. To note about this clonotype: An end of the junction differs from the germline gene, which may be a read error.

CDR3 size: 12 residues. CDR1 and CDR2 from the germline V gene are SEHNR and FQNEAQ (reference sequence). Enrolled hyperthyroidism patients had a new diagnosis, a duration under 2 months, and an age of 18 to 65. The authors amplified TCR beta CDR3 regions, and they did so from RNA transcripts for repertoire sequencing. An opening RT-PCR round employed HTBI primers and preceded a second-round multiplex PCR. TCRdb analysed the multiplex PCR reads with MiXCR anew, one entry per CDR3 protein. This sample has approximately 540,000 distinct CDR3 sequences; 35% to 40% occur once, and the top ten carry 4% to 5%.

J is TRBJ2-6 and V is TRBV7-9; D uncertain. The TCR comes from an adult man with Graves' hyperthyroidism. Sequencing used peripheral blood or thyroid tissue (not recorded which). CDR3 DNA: TGTGCCAGCAGCTTCCTAGTGAACACTGAAGCTTTC. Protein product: CASSFLVNTEAF.